This T cell receptor (beta chain) was captured in a study of T cell changes during pregnancy in multiple sclerosis. Germline CDR1 reads SGHDT; CDR2 reads YYEEEE. Germline trimming cut 2 bases from V and 1 base from J; bases unmatched to any gene: 2. The CDR3 is made up of 15 amino acids. Using immunoSEQ multiplex PCR, the repertoire was profiled, and TCRdb retains in-frame clones only, with some absent. The sample records over 45,000 clones, 80% to 95% being singletons. The specimen was peripheral blood, collected in the third trimester of pregnancy. The receptor was derived from a female donor with multiple sclerosis, enrolled in a pregnancy study. V usage is TRBV5-6 and J usage is TRBJ2-4; 8 nucleotides match TRBD2. The CDR3 DNA reads TGTGCCAGCAGCTTACTAGCGGCCGCCAAAAACATTCAGTACTTC. Its translation: CASSLLAAAKNIQYF.